Shown below are 3 T cell receptor beta chains from a single sample sequenced in a study of graft-versus-host responses after intestinal transplantation. TCRdb keeps only in-frame clones here, not all; method: immunoSEQ multiplex PCR. The sample has 85,000 to 100,000 clones, around 93% seen once. The antigens of these receptors remain unknown. This material consisted of unstimulated CD4+ T cells sorted from spleen or lymph node cells, taken before transplant. These receptors all come from a human donor who was the organ donor for an intestinal transplant.

The chain uses TRBV7-6 and TRBJ2-3, with D possibly matching TRBD2 (6 bases). This CDR3 has 16 amino acids. CDR1 and CDR2 (germline): SGHVS, FNYEAQ. The ends were cut back, 4 bases at V and 2 bases at J, with 16 bases in the middle. The CDR3 region is CASSSIGRRNTDTQYF. DNA of the CDR3: TGTGCCAGCAGCTCCATCGGGAGACGTAACACAGATACGCAGTATTTT.

The chain employs TRBV6-5 and TRBJ2-3; 8 bases map to TRBD1. The J segment lost 6 bases and the V segment lost 9 bases, leaving 11 bases of the junction unmatched. Germline CDR1 MNHEY, CDR2 SVGAGI. CDR3 length: 14 amino acids. The CDR3 protein is CARYVRDRHDTQYF. CDR3 bases: TGTGCCAGGTACGTACGGGACAGGCACGATACGCAGTATTTT.

This sequence joins TRBV9 and TRBJ2-3; TRBD2 is a possible D gene (5 bases). Trimming stripped 3 bases from V and 2 bases from J, with 16 bases between. This CDR3 contains 16 residues. Germline V CDR1 and CDR2: SGDLS, YYNGEE. In DNA, the CDR3 is TGTGCCAGCAGCGAAGAGCCGGGATCGTACACAGATACGCAGTATTTT. Its protein is CASSEEPGSYTDTQYF.